One sample yielded the 16 T cell receptor beta chains listed below, sequenced in a study of T-cell memory formation after mild COVID-19. TCRdb reanalysed the 5' RACE reads using MiXCR and keeps one entry per CDR3 protein. The sample contains approximately 300,000 distinct CDR3 sequences, 8.2% of which appear only once. The sample comprised PBMCs or a T cell subset sorted from them (not recorded which). These receptor sequences come from a man between 18 and 29 years old who had mild COVID-19 (a few samples of this study predate the infection). Cell type and time point are not known.

Ten or more counts support this clonotype. The J gene is TRBJ2-7, the V gene TRBV12-3 or TRBV12-4; D is unresolved. The CDR3 has 12 residues. Trimming pared 3 bases from V and 1 base from J, leaving 4 bases between. CDR3 in amino acids: CASSFESYEQYF. Written as DNA, the CDR3 is TGTGCCAGCAGTTTCGAATCCTACGAGCAGTACTTC.

The chain recombines TRBV27 with TRBJ2-5, with 13 bases fitting TRBD2. Germline V gene data show CDR1 as MNHEY and CDR2 as SMNVEV (reference sequence). The CDR3 is 16 residues long. With 5 bases clipped from V and 5 bases from J, the junction kept 8 bases outside the gene matches. In DNA form, the CDR3 reads TGTGCCAGCAGTCTAAAGACTAGCGGGGGGCCGGAGACCCAGTACTTC. Encoded protein: CASSLKTSGGPETQYF.

This clonotype was recorded many times. The CDR3 spells CASSRAGLPDTQYF. The CDR3 DNA is TGTGCCAGCAGCCGGGCAGGGCTCCCAGATACGCAGTATTTT. The chain uses TRBV7-3 and TRBJ2-3; maybe TRBD1 (5 bases). The CDR3 has 14 amino acids. V shed 5 bases and J shed 4 bases, with 13 bases lying between them. Germline V gene sequence: CDR1 SGHTA, CDR2 FQGTGA.

The CDR3 here is CASSPLPDRGSQPQHF. CDR3 DNA sequence: TGTGCCAGCAGCCCCCTCCCCGACAGGGGCAGTCAGCCCCAGCATTTT. The chain employs TRBV7-2 and TRBJ1-5; TRBD1 aligns across 8 bases. CDR1 and CDR2 (germline): SGHTA, FQGNSA. CDR3 length: 16 residues. V dropped 5 bases and J dropped 6; count of bases not matched to a gene: 12.

This clonotype came up many times. The chain uses TRBV15 and TRBJ1-2, with D hard to call. The CDR3 spans 14 residues. In germline, CDR1 is LNHNV, CDR2 YYDKDF (reference sequence). The ends were cut back, 0 bases at V and 8 bases at J, with 13 bases in the middle. This chain's CDR3 is CATSRDRQGYGYTF. For the CDR3, the DNA is TGTGCCACCAGCAGAGACAGGCAAGGCTACGGCTACACCTTC.

This clonotype was seen repeatedly, ten times or more. The genes are TRBV14 and TRBJ2-1; the D is unclear. This CDR3 contains 14 residues. Trimming cost V 2 bases and J 5 bases, with 10 bases left between them. Germline V gene data show CDR1 as SGHDN and CDR2 as FVKESK. The CDR3 region has the DNA TGTGCCAGCAGCCAATGGGCTGGGAACAATGAGCAGTTCTTC. Translated, it gives CASSQWAGNNEQFF.

The V call is TRBV6-2 or TRBV6-3, the J call TRBJ2-3, with TRBD1 matching over 9 bases. CDR1 and CDR2 (germline): MNHEY, SVGEGT. Trimming cost V 5 bases and J 7 bases; bases outside gene matches: 7. The length of the CDR3 is 14 residues. The CDR3 reads CASSRTGVVNTQYF. As DNA, the CDR3 is TGTGCCAGCAGTAGGACAGGGGTCGTGAATACGCAGTATTTT.

This clonotype occurred a few times. This sequence joins TRBV24-1 and TRBJ2-1, with D perhaps matching TRBD1 or TRBD2 (5 bases each). CDR1 is KGHDR and CDR2 is SFDVKD in the germline V gene. Trimming stripped 4 bases from V and 8 bases from J, with 11 bases between. This CDR3 is built from 13 residues. CDR3 protein: CATSEGVRDEQFF. As DNA, the CDR3 is TGTGCCACCAGTGAGGGGGTACGCGATGAGCAGTTCTTC.

This clonotype was detected a few times. The chain combines TRBV12-3 or TRBV12-4 with TRBJ1-4; TRBD1 aligns across 8 bases. This CDR3 region has 17 residues. The ends lost 5 bases at V and 0 bases at J; junction bases unmatched: 8. CDR3 in DNA: TGTGCCAGCAGTCCCAACGAGGACAGGGCAACTAATGAAAAACTGTTTTTT. Residues: CASSPNEDRATNEKLFF.

This clonotype showed up just a few times. V and J are TRBV11-2 and TRBJ1-1; a possible D gene is TRBD1 (5 bases). This CDR3 contains 14 residues. Germline V gives CDR1 SGHAT, CDR2 FQNNGV. Trimming shortened V by 3 bases and J by 3 bases, and 11 bases separated the two germline ends. The CDR3 sequence is CASSFRGTDTEAFF. CDR3 coding DNA: TGTGCCAGCAGCTTTCGGGGGACTGACACTGAAGCTTTCTTT.

This clonotype was recorded at least ten times. V usage is TRBV7-2 and J usage is TRBJ1-6; D gene unclear. Trimming removed 4 bases at V and 7 bases at J, with 5 bases between. CDR1 and CDR2 from the germline V gene are SGHTA and FQGNSA. The CDR3 is 12 residues long. The CDR3 reads CASSSRNSPLHF. The CDR3 nucleotides are TGTGCCAGCAGCTCAAGAAATTCACCCCTCCACTTT.

The chain combines TRBV7-6 with TRBJ2-1; possibly TRBD1 for D (5 bases). The ends were cut back, 3 bases at V and 5 bases at J, with 11 bases in the middle. This CDR3 is built from 14 residues. The germline CDR1 and CDR2 sequences are SGHVS and FNYEAQ. Here the CDR3 reads CASSLTPGNNEQFF. The CDR3 region has the DNA TGTGCCAGCAGCTTGACGCCAGGGAACAATGAGCAGTTCTTC.

This clonotype was found a few times. The chain joins TRBV20-1 to TRBJ1-1, with TRBD1 matching over 10 bases. Trimming at V came to 3 bases and at J to 8 bases, leaving 9 bases not matched to a gene. Germline V gene data show CDR1 as DFQATT and CDR2 as SNEGSKA (reference sequence). The CDR3 extends over 14 amino acids. The CDR3 sequence is CSARRDRGRREAFF. CDR3 nucleotide sequence: TGCAGTGCTAGGAGGGACAGGGGCCGAAGAGAAGCTTTCTTT.

This clonotype was counted a few times. V gene TRBV9 combines with J gene TRBJ1-1, with D unresolved. CDR1 is SGDLS, CDR2 YYNGEE, per germline. Deletions cut 0 bases from V and 1 base from J, with 4 bases between. CDR3 length: 13 residues. The CDR3 is CASSVAENTEAFF. CDR3 nucleotide sequence: TGTGCCAGCAGCGTAGCTGAGAACACTGAAGCTTTCTTT.

In this sample, this clonotype turned up a few times. The chain carries TRBV7-2 and TRBJ2-3, with 13 bases aligning to TRBD2. The CDR3 has 20 residues. Looked up from germline, CDR1 is SGHTA and CDR2 is FQGNSA. Trimming removed 5 bases from V and 3 bases from J; junction bases left unmatched: 17. CDR3 loop: CASSRALTSGGPHSTDTQYF. The CDR3 nucleotides read TGTGCCAGCAGCCGAGCTTTGACTAGCGGGGGGCCACACTCAACAGATACGCAGTATTTT.

This clonotype has a handful of counts. The V call is TRBV19, the J call TRBJ2-1; D ambiguous. The CDR3 contains 14 residues. Per germline, CDR1 LNHDA and CDR2 SQIVND (reference sequence). V shed 6 bases and J shed 4 bases, with 13 bases lying between them. CDR3: CASRTYAGYNEQFF. The CDR3, as DNA: TGTGCCAGTAGGACTTACGCTGGGTACAATGAGCAGTTCTTC.